Listed here are 29 T cell receptor beta chains from one sample, sequenced in a study of cytomegalovirus exposure and HLA in healthy donors. PCR amplification relied on 60 Vbeta primers (plus 13 Jbeta primers). TCRdb's copy holds only in-frame clones and misses some; the assay was immunoSEQ multiplex PCR. This table holds 170,000 or so clones, about 80% found once. Sequencing was done on a sample of PBMCs. These receptors came from a woman in her 50s in good health and CMV-seropositive.

The rearrangement uses TRBV25-1 and TRBJ1-4; no reliable D call. The CDR3 runs to 11 residues. Trimming took off 4 bases at V and 6 bases at J, with 3 bases between the two ends. Germline loops: CDR1 MGHDK, CDR2 SYGVNS. The CDR3 DNA is TGTGCCAGCAGTGGCGATGAAAAACTGTTTTTT. Translating gives CASSGDEKLFF.

The chain recombines TRBV7-2 with TRBJ1-4; a possible D gene is TRBD1 (5 bases). The CDR3 spans 18 residues. Trimming took 3 bases from V and 6 from J, leaving 23 bases between them. In germline, CDR1 is SGHTA, CDR2 FQGNSA. This chain's CDR3 is CASSLYTGTSVLDEKLFF. The CDR3 DNA reads TGTGCCAGCAGCTTGTACACCGGGACTTCAGTTCTCGATGAAAAACTGTTTTTT.

This sequence joins TRBV6-6 and TRBJ1-4; D possibly corresponds to TRBD1 (6 bases). The CDR3 is 15 residues long. V was clipped by 6 bases and J by 5 bases, with 16 bases between them. Germline V gene lookup returns CDR1 MNHNY and CDR2 SVGAGI (reference sequence). CDR3 sequence (DNA): TGTGCCAGCAGGACCGAACTACAGGGAAATGAAAAACTGTTTTTT. As protein: CASRTELQGNEKLFF.

The V and J genes are TRBV28 and TRBJ1-2; maybe TRBD1 (5 bases). The CDR3 consists of 14 residues. The V end was cut by 3 bases, the J end by 8 bases, with 16 bases between. Germline CDR1 and CDR2: MDHEN and SYDVKM. The CDR3 bases are TGTGCCAGCAGTTTGCCCGGGACTTACGACGGCTACACCTTC. It codes for CASSLPGTYDGYTF.

This chain links TRBV4-1 with TRBJ2-3, with 9 positions matching TRBD1. This CDR3 spans 16 amino acids. The V gene end was trimmed by 4 bases and the J gene end by 1 base; junction bases not matched to a gene: 6. Germline V gene sequence: CDR1 MGHRA, CDR2 YSYEKL. The CDR3 sequence is CASSPTGGARTDTQYF. DNA of the CDR3: TGCGCCAGCAGCCCAACAGGGGGCGCACGCACAGATACGCAGTATTTT.

This clone has a handful of counts. The junction departs from germline at one end; a sequencing error may be responsible. This chain links TRBV7-9 with TRBJ1-2, with TRBD1 identical over 11 bases. Germline values: CDR1 SEHNR, CDR2 FQNEAQ (reference sequence). CDR3 length equals 16 residues. CDR3: CSSTLGGQGDHYGYTF. CDR3 DNA: TGTTCCAGCACCTTGGGGGGACAGGGGGATCACTATGGCTACACCTTC.

This clone has just one count. This sequence joins TRBV5-1 and TRBJ2-2; possible D gene TRBD2, 5 bases. The CDR3 length is 13 residues. The V end lost 5 bases, the J end lost 8 bases, and 13 bases lay between the germline ends. Per the germline V gene, CDR1 is SGHRS and CDR2 is YFSETQ. CDR3 sequence: CASSVGITGELFF. CDR3 DNA sequence: TGCGCCAGCAGTGTCGGGATCACTGGGGAGCTGTTTTTT.

The chain combines TRBV28 with TRBJ2-7; a weak D match, TRBD1 (6 bases). The germline V and J ends were trimmed by 4 bases and 8 bases, with 12 bases remaining between them. CDR1 and CDR2 from the germline V gene are MDHEN and SYDVKM. This CDR3 contains 12 residues. The CDR3 DNA is TGTGCCAGCAGTTCTACACAGGGAAAGCAGTACTTC. Amino acids: CASSSTQGKQYF. Based on the CDR3 plus reference TRBV28 and TRBJ2-7, the full variable domain is DVKVTQSSRYLVKRTGEKVFLECVQDMDHENMFWYRQDPGLGLRLIYFSYDVKMKEKGDIPEGYSVSREKKERFSLILESASTNQTSMYLCASSSTQGKQYFGPGTRLTVT.

The V and J genes are TRBV28 and TRBJ2-7, with 8 bases lining up with TRBD2. V dropped 7 bases and J dropped 7; count of bases not matched to a gene: 12. Germline loops: CDR1 MDHEN, CDR2 SYDVKM. CDR3 length equals 14 residues. CDR3 in amino acids: CASTQWGLVREQYF. CDR3 sequence (DNA): TGTGCCAGCACCCAATGGGGACTAGTCCGGGAGCAGTACTTC.

The rearrangement joins TRBV11-2 to TRBJ2-2; D is possibly TRBD1 (6 bases). V lost 4 bases and J lost 4, with 16 bases in between. The CDR3 sequence is 16 residues long. The germline V gene encodes CDR1 SGHAT and CDR2 FQNNGV. The chain's CDR3 is CASSWGRGSGTGELFF. CDR3 in DNA: TGTGCCAGCAGCTGGGGCAGGGGCTCGGGCACCGGGGAGCTGTTTTTT.

The chain couples TRBV19 to TRBJ2-4; TRBD1 might be the D (5 bases). The ends were cut back, 7 bases at V and 7 bases at J, with 14 bases in the middle. The CDR3 loop spans 13 amino acids. Germline V gene lookup returns CDR1 LNHDA and CDR2 SQIVND (reference sequence). CDR3 nucleotides: TGTGCCAGTAAAGGGGAACAACTGAACATTCAGTACTTC. This gives the protein CASKGEQLNIQYF. Full variable domain (missing parts from reference TRBV19 and TRBJ2-4): DGGITQSPKYLFRKEGQNVTLSCEQNLNHDAMYWYRQDPGQGLRLIYYSQIVNDFQKGDIAEGYSVSREKKESFPLTVTSAQKNPTAFYLCASKGEQLNIQYFGAGTRLSVL.

The rearrangement uses TRBV7-8 and TRBJ2-7, with TRBD1 matching over 8 bases. J gave up 1 base and V 6 bases, and 8 bases lay outside the gene matches. Germline V gene lookup returns CDR1 SGHVS and CDR2 FQNEAQ. CDR3 length: 15 residues. The CDR3 sequence: CASRQTGDFSYEQYF. The CDR3 DNA is TGTGCCAGCAGACAGACAGGGGATTTTTCCTACGAGCAGTACTTC.

This clone has more than one count but fewer than ten. The rearrangement joins TRBV4-2 to TRBJ1-2, with 7 nucleotides matching TRBD1. This CDR3 has 16 amino acids. The germline CDR1 and CDR2 sequences are LGHNA and YNFKEQ. V dropped 1 base and J dropped 5; count of bases not matched to a gene: 10. The CDR3 DNA reads TGTGCCAGCAGCCAAGTCAGGGGGTCTATATTATATGGCTACACCTTC. Its protein product is CASSQVRGSILYGYTF.

The rearrangement links TRBV27 to TRBJ2-5; TRBD2 is a possible D gene (6 bases). Near its end, the DNA agrees better with TRBJ2-7, so the J call may be wrong. The CDR3 runs to 15 residues. The germline gives CDR1 MNHEY, CDR2 SMNVEV (reference sequence). The CDR3 nucleotides read TGTGCCAGCAGTTTATTTTCGGGAGCAAGGTACGAGCAGTACTTC. It encodes CASSLFSGARYEQYF.

V is TRBV18 and J is TRBJ1-1; D ambiguous. The length of the CDR3 is 13 residues. The ends were cut back, 3 bases at V and 5 bases at J, with 10 bases in the middle. Germline loops: CDR1 KGHSH, CDR2 LQKENI. CDR3 coding DNA: TGTGCCAGCTCACCCCCGGGTCGGACTGAAGCTTTCTTT. This gives the protein CASSPPGRTEAFF.

J is TRBJ2-1 and V is TRBV9, with a weak D call TRBD1 (5 bases). CDR1 and CDR2 from the germline V gene are SGDLS and YYNGEE. V lost 0 bases and J lost 9, with 13 bases in between. The CDR3 has 14 amino acids. In nucleotides, the CDR3 is TGTGCCAGCAGCGTAGGTGGGGCTTCGGGTGAGCAGTTCTTC. Its translation is CASSVGGASGEQFF. Full variable domain (remainder filled in from reference TRBV9 and TRBJ2-1): DSGVTQTPKHLITATGQRVTLRCSPRSGDLSVYWYQQSLDQGLQFLIQYYNGEERAKGNILERFSAQQFPDLHSELNLSSLELGDSALYFCASSVGGASGEQFFGPGTRLTVL.

The V call is TRBV4-1, the J call TRBJ2-7; D may be TRBD1 (6 bases). Germline CDR1 MGHRA, CDR2 YSYEKL. The CDR3 has 15 amino acids. V dropped 2 bases and J dropped 3 bases, with 14 bases sitting between them. This chain's CDR3 is CASSQQGYGYYEQYF. The CDR3 DNA reads as TGCGCCAGCAGCCAACAGGGGTATGGTTACTACGAGCAGTACTTC.

V usage is TRBV2 and J usage is TRBJ2-7; 8 nucleotides align to TRBD2. The ends lost 5 bases at V and 3 bases at J; junction bases unmatched: 12. The CDR3 covers 16 residues. Germline CDR1 SNHLY, CDR2 FYNNEI. CDR3 in amino acids: CASSIRGLGRHYEQYF. Here the CDR3 DNA reads TGTGCCAGCAGTATAAGGGGACTAGGCAGACACTACGAGCAGTACTTC. The variable domain in full, with the rest retrieved from reference TRBV2 and TRBJ2-7, is EPEVTQTPSHQVTQMGQEVILRCVPISNHLYFYWYRQILGQKVEFLVSFYNNEISEKSEIFDDQFSVERPDGSNFTLKIRSTKLEDSAMYFCASSIRGLGRHYEQYFGPGTRLTVT.

The chain carries TRBV6-5 and TRBJ1-1, with 9 bases aligning to TRBD1. The CDR3 spans 16 residues. The germline V gene has CDR1 MNHEY and CDR2 SVGAGI. The V segment lost 0 bases and the J segment 5 bases; nucleotides outside the gene matches: 7. DNA of the CDR3: TGTGCCAGCAGTTACTCGACAGGGGGTTCCAAAACTGAAGCTTTCTTT. This codes for CASSYSTGGSKTEAFF.

The CDR3, as DNA: TGTGCCAGCAGCGTAGGGACAGGGGTCCAAACAGATACGCAGTATTTT. Translated: CASSVGTGVQTDTQYF. The chain carries TRBV9 and TRBJ2-3; TRBD1 matches 9 bases. Germline V gene sequence: CDR1 SGDLS, CDR2 YYNGEE. The CDR3 consists of 16 residues. The V segment lost 0 bases and the J segment 3 bases; nucleotides outside the gene matches: 5.

V usage is TRBV28 and J usage is TRBJ1-5; TRBD1 matches at 9 bases. V was pared by 6 bases and J by 6 bases, with 6 bases of the junction left unmatched. The CDR3 extends over 14 amino acids. Germline V gene sequence: CDR1 MDHEN, CDR2 SYDVKM. CDR3 bases: TGTGCCAGCAGACAGGGGGCGGGGGCTCAGCCCCAGCATTTT. Amino acids: CASRQGAGAQPQHF.

This clone was seen only once. The CDR3 DNA reads TGTGCCAGCAGAGCAGGGGGCGGGGGATGGAACACTGAAGCTTTCTTT. Translation: CASRAGGGGWNTEAFF. This rearrangement joins TRBV2 to TRBJ1-1, with 8 bases that match TRBD1. This CDR3 is built from 16 residues. CDR1 is SNHLY and CDR2 is FYNNEI in the germline V gene. The junction had 10 bases not matched to a gene; V was cut back by 6 bases and J by 1 base.

The CDR3 sequence: CASSTGQRNSGNTIYF. CDR3 sequence (DNA): TGTGCCAGCAGCACGGGACAGAGGAACTCTGGAAACACCATATATTTT. This chain links TRBV7-2 with TRBJ1-3, with 7 bases aligning to TRBD1. Germline CDR1 and CDR2: SGHTA and FQGNSA. The CDR3 consists of 16 residues. V was pared by 5 bases and J by 0 bases, with 7 bases of the junction left unmatched.

The chain recombines TRBV9 with TRBJ2-7, with TRBD1 identical over 10 bases. This CDR3 is built from 16 residues. Germline-derived CDR1 and CDR2 are SGDLS and YYNGEE. The V gene end was trimmed by 3 bases and the J gene end by 5 bases; junction bases not matched to a gene: 11. CDR3 sequence (DNA): TGTGCCAGCAGCGCGTCCCCCGGGACAGGGGCCCACGAGCAGTACTTC. Residues: CASSASPGTGAHEQYF.

The gene calls are TRBV2 and TRBJ2-5, with 9 positions matching TRBD1. Judging by the DNA end, TRBJ2-7 fits better; the J call may be wrong. CDR1 and CDR2 (germline): SNHLY, FYNNEI. This CDR3 comprises 13 residues. CDR3 in amino acids: CASLLGTGNEQYF. The CDR3 DNA sequence: TGTGCCAGCCTACTCGGGACAGGGAACGAGCAGTACTTC.

The CDR3 here is CASSPGSVSTDTQYF. In DNA form, the CDR3 reads TGTGCCAGCAGCCCGGGGAGTGTGAGCACAGATACGCAGTATTTT. The rearrangement links TRBV16 to TRBJ2-3, with TRBD2 as a possible D gene (5 bases). CDR3 length: 15 amino acids. V was pared by 4 bases and J by 0 bases, with 11 bases between. In germline, CDR1 is KGHSY, CDR2 FQNENV.

V is TRBV7-2 and J is TRBJ1-1; D is unresolved. This CDR3 comprises 13 residues. CDR1 and CDR2 (germline): SGHTA, FQGNSA. V gave up 7 bases and J gave up 3 bases, with 12 bases separating them. CDR3 sequence: CASTLLFDTEAFF. CDR3 nucleotides: TGTGCCAGCACCCTTTTATTCGACACTGAAGCTTTCTTT.

V and J are TRBV28 and TRBJ1-3, with D maybe TRBD1 (6 bases). This CDR3 has 15 amino acids. In germline, CDR1 is MDHEN, CDR2 SYDVKM. V shed 10 bases and J shed 0 bases, with 16 bases lying between them. As DNA, the CDR3 is TGTGCCACCCTGACAGGCTCCTACTCTGGAAACACCATATATTTT. It specifies CATLTGSYSGNTIYF. The variable domain in full, with the rest retrieved from reference TRBV28 and TRBJ1-3, is DVKVTQSSRYLVKRTGEKVFLECVQDMDHENMFWYRQDPGLGLRLIYFSYDVKMKEKGDIPEGYSVSREKKERFSLILESASTNQTSMYLCATLTGSYSGNTIYFGEGSWLTVV.

The chain combines TRBV7-9 with TRBJ2-1; 7 bases are shared with TRBD2. Germline lookup yields CDR1 SEHNR and CDR2 FQNEAQ (reference sequence). V lost 6 bases, J lost 4 bases, and 9 bases stayed unmatched. The CDR3 contains 15 residues. The CDR3 loop is CASSQGRGEYNEQFF. The CDR3, as DNA: TGTGCCAGCAGTCAAGGGAGGGGCGAGTACAATGAGCAGTTCTTC.